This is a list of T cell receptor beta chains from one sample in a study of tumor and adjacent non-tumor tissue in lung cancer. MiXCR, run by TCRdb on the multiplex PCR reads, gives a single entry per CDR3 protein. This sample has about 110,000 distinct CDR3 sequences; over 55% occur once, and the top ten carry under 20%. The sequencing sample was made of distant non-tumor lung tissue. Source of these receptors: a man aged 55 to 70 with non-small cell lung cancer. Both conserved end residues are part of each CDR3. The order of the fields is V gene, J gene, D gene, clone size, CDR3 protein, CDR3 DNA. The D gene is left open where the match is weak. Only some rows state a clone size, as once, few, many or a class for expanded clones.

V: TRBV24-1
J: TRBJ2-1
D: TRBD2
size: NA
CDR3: CATSDPSSGSSYNEQFF
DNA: TGTGCCACCAGTGACCCTAGTAGCGGGAGCTCCTACAATGAGCAGTTCTTC

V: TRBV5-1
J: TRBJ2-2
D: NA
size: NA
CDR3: CASSLIPANVELFF
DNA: TGCGCCAGCAGCTTGATCCCGGCGAATGTGGAGCTGTTTTTT

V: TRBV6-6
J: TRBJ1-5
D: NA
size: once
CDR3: CASRDLYRGSNQPHHF
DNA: TGTGCTAGCAGAGATCTGTACAGAGGCAGCAATCAGCCCCATCATTTT

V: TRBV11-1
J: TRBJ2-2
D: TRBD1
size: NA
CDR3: CTSSPVLGGTRELFF
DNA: TGTACCAGCAGCCCCGTGTTAGGGGGCACCAGGGAGCTGTTTTTT

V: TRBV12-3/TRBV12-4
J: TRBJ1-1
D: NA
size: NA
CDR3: CANSRRNTEALF
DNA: TGTGCCAACAGTAGGAGGAACACTGAAGCCTTATTT

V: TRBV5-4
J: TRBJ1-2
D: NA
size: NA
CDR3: CASSEDRLYGCTF
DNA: TGTGCCAGCAGCGAAGACAGGCTTTATGGCTGCACCTTC

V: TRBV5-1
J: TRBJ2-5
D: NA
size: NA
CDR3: CASSPPGLPYGETQYF
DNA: TGCGCCAGCAGCCCACCGGGACTCCCCTACGGGGAGACCCAGTACTTC

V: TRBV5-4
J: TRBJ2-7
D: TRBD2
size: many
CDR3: CASSATSGGYEQYF
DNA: TGTGCCAGCAGCGCGACTAGCGGGGGATACGAGCAGTACTTC

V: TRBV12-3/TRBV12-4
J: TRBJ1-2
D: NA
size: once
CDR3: CASSLSRTLYYGYSF
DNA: TGTGCTAGCAGTTTAAGTAGGACACTTTACTATGGCTACAGCTTC

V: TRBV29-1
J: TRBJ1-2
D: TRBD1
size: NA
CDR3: CSVQGGGYAHTF
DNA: TGCAGCGTGCAAGGGGGCGGCTATGCCCACACCTTC

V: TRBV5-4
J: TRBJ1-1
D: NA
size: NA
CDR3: CANSSKGRVFTEAFF
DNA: TGTGCCAACAGCTCAAAGGGCAGGGTTTTCACTGAAGCTTTCTTT

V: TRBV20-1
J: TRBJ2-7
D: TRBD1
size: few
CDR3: CSARGTDPYEQYF
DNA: TGCAGTGCTAGGGGGACAGACCCCTACGAGCAGTACTTC

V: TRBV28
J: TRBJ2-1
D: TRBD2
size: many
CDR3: CASSMLPGLAGGSSYNEQFF
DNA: TGTGCCAGCAGTATGCTACCGGGACTAGCGGGAGGGTCCTCCTACAATGAGCAGTTCTTC

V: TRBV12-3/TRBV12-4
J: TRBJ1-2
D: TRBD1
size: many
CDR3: CASSLGQGTNYGYTF
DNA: TGTGCCAGCAGTCTGGGACAGGGAACTAACTATGGCTACACCTTC

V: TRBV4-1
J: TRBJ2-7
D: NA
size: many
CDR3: CASSQVPAGTRGVEQYF
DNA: TGCGCCAGCAGCCAAGTCCCCGCCGGGACCAGGGGCGTAGAGCAGTACTTC

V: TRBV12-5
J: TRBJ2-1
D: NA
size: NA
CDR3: CVSGLTAWDKQFF
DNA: TGTGTTAGTGGTTTAACAGCCTGGGATAAGCAGTTCTTC

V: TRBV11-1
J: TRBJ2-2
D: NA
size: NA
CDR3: CASSLLGRGVGEPFF
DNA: TGTGCCAGCAGCTTATTAGGCAGGGGCGTAGGGGAGCCGTTTTTT

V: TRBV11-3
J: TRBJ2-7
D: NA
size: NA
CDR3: CASSLDQDEQYF
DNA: TGTGCCAGCAGCTTAGATCAAGACGAGCAGTACTTC

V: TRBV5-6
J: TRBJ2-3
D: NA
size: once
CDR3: CASSLPGFDTQYF
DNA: TGTGCCAGCAGCTTACCGGGCTTCGATACGCAATATTTT

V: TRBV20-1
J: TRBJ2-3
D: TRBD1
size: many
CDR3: CSARGVTGTGYSTDTQYF
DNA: TGCAGTGCTAGGGGAGTTACGGGGACAGGATATAGCACAGATACGCAGTATTTT

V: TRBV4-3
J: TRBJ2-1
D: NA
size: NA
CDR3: CASSQGRGVYNEQFF
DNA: TGTGCCAGCAGCCAAGGACGTGGGGTATACAATGAGCAGTTCTTC

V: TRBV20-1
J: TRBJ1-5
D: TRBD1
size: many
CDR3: CGILVAGGISNQPQHF
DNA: TGCGGTATTTTAGTGGCAGGGGGTATTAGCAATCAGCCCCAGCATTTT

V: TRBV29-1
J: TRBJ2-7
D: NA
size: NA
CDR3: CSFGDPGNEQYF
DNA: TGCAGCTTTGGAGACCCCGGGAACGAACAGTACTTC

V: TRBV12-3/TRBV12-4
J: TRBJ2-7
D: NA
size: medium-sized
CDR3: CASSLNYYEQYF
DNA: TGTGCCAGCAGTTTGAACTACTACGAGCAGTACTTC

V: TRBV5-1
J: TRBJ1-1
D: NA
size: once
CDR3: CASGSVGGPNTEAFF
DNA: TGCGCCAGCGGCTCTGTGGGGGGCCCGAACACTGAAGCTTTCTTT

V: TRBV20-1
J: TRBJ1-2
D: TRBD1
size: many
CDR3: CRSGGEKANGYTF
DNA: TGCCGGTCAGGGGGGGAGAAAGCGAATGGCTACACCTTC

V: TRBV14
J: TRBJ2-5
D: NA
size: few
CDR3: CASSQEKGRVLGETQYF
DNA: TGTGCCAGTAGCCAAGAAAAGGGACGTGTATTGGGAGAGACCCAGTACTTC

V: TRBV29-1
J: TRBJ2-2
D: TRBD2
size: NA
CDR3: CSVGGTSGNTGELFF
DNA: TGCAGCGTTGGCGGTACTAGCGGGAACACCGGGGAGTTGTTTTTT

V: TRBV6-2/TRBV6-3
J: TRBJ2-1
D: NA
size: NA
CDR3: CASSNPTVSYDNEQFF
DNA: TGTGCCAGCAGTAACCCTACCGTGAGTTATGACAATGAGCAGTTCTTC

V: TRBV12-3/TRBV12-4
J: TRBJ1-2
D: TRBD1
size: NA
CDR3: CASGLGQGTNYGYTF
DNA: TGTGCCAGCGGTCTGGGACAGGGAACTAACTATGGTTACACCTTC

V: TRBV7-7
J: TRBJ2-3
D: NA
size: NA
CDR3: CANSPGYSDTQYF
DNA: TGTGCTAACAGCCCCGGCTATTCAGATACGCAGTATTTT

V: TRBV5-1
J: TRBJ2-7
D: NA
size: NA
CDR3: CTSSRFGGSDEQYF
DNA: TGCACCAGCAGTCGGTTTGGGGGCTCGGACGAGCAGTACTTC

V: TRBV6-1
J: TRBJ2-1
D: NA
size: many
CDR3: CASNGANYNEQFF
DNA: TGTGCCAGCAATGGGGCTAACTACAATGAGCAGTTCTTC

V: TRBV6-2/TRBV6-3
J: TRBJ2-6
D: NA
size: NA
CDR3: CASSYSGRSRVNVLTF
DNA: TGTGCCAGCAGTTACTCGGGGAGGTCTAGGGTCAACGTCCTGACTTTC

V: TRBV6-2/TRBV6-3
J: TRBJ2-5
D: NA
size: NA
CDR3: CASSYDAWTTGTQYF
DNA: TGTGCCAGCAGTTACGATGCCTGGACTACAGGGACCCAGTACTTC

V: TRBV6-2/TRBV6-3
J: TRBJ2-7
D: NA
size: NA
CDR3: CASNYLAYEQYF
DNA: TGTGCCAGCAATTACTTAGCCTACGAGCAGTACTTC

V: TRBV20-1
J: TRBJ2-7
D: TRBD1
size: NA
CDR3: CSARDLAGGWYEQYF
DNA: TGCAGTGCTAGAGATTTGGCAGGGGGCTGGTACGAGCAGTACTTC

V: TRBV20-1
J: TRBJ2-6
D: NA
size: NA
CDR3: CSTRGSSGANVLTF
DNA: TGCAGTACTAGAGGCAGCTCTGGGGCCAACGTCCTGACCTTC

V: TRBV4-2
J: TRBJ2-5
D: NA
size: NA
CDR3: CASSLANQAQETQYF
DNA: TGTGCCAGCAGCCTAGCGAATCAGGCTCAAGAGACCCAGTACTTC

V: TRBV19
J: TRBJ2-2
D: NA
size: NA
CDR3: CASKGRTGELLF
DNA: TGTGCCAGCAAAGGCCGCACCGGGGAGCTGCTTTTT

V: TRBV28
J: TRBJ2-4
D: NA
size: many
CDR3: CASSRGSILAKNIQYF
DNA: TGTGCCAGCAGTCGGGGGAGTATACTAGCCAAAAACATTCAGTACTTC

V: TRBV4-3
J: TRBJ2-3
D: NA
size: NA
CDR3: CASSQDMGLSTDTHYF
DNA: TGCGCCAGCAGCCAAGACATGGGGCTGAGCACAGATACGCATTATTTT

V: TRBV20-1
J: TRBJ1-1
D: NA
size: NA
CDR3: CSGVGEWAGEALF
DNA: TGCAGTGGGGTTGGGGAATGGGCGGGTGAAGCTCTCTTT

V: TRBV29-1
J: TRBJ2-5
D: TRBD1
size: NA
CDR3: CSVDGGQGLEIQYF
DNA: TGTAGCGTTGACGGGGGACAGGGGTTGGAGATCCAGTACTTC

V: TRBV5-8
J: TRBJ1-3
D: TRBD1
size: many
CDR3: CASTGATGTGNTIYF
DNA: TGTGCCAGCACCGGAGCGACAGGGACAGGAAACACCATATATTTT

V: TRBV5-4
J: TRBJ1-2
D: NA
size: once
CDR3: CASSHGQFQFGYTF
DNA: TGTGCCAGCAGTCACGGACAGTTCCAGTTTGGCTACACCTTC

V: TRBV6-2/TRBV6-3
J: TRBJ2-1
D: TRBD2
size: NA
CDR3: CASAISGCSYNEQFF
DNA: TGTGCCAGCGCTATTAGCGGGTGCTCCTACAATGAGCAGTTCTTC

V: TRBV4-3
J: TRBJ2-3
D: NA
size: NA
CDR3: CASSQDTWYSTYTQYF
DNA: TGCGCCAGCAGCCAAGATACGTGGTATAGCACATATACGCAGTATTTT

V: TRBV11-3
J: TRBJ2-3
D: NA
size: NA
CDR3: CASSLRYTDSQYF
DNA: TGTGCCAGCAGCTTGAGATACACAGATTCGCAGTATTTT

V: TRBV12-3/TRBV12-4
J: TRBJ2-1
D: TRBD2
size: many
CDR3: CASTRRPSGGVNEQFF
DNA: TGTGCCAGCACCCGCCGACCTAGCGGGGGGGTTAATGAGCAGTTCTTC

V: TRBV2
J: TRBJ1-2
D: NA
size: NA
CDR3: CASSENFSGSYGYTF
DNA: TGTGCCAGCAGTGAAAATTTCAGTGGTTCCTATGGCTACACCTTC

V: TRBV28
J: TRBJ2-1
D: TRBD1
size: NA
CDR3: CATWDRVGGYNEQFF
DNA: TGTGCCACATGGGACAGGGTGGGGGGCTACAATGAGCAGTTCTTC

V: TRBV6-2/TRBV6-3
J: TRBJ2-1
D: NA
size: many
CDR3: CASQVGTNEQFF
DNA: TGTGCCAGCCAGGTAGGCACCAATGAGCAGTTCTTC

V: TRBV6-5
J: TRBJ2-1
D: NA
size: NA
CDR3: CVSRPLAGARVEQFF
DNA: TGTGTCAGCAGACCCCTAGCTGGAGCCAGGGTTGAGCAGTTCTTC

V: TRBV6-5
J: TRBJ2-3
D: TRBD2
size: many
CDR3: CASRRLGAGATDTQYF
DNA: TGTGCCAGCAGACGCCTAGGAGCGGGAGCGACAGATACGCAGTATTTT

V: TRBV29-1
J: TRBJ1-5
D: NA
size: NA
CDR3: CSVGDGWRQPHHF
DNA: TGCAGCGTTGGCGACGGGTGGCGTCAGCCCCATCATTTT

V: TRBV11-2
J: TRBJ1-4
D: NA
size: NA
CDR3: CASSLANEKLFF
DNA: TGTGCCAGCAGCCTCGCGAATGAAAAACTGTTTTTT

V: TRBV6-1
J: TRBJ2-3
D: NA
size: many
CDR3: CASRGPGDTQYF
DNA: TGTGCCAGCCGAGGGCCAGGAGATACGCAGTATTTT

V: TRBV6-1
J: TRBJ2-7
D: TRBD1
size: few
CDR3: CAIRDVGQGLTYEQYF
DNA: TGTGCCATCAGGGATGTAGGACAGGGCCTTACCTACGAGCAGTACTTC

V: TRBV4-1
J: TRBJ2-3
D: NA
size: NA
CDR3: CASSQDMSTDMRYF
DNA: TGCGCCAGCAGCCAAGATATGAGCACAGATATGCGGTATTTT